Included here is one T cell receptor beta chain sequence, with context. All patients picked for sequencing had shown, by flow cytometry, an expansion of CD8+CD57+ cells. As a group, the patients uniformly had severe acquired aplastic anemia. This sample is part of a study of CD8+CD57+ T cells in acquired aplastic anemia. Study in general: The DNA of sorted CD4+ and CD8+ cells averaged approximately 3.2 ug.

The template for TCR beta VDJ and CDR3 sequence profiling was genomic DNA. TCRdb recomputed calls from the reads with MiXCR, one row per CDR3 protein. The data show 200,000 to 250,000 distinct CDR3 sequences, with about 62% seen just once and roughly 50% held by the top ten. V was pared by 4 bases and J by 2 bases, with 9 bases of the junction left unmatched. The CDR3 is made up of 17 amino acids. Germline lookup yields CDR1 KGHDR and CDR2 SFDVKD. The sample was sorted CD4+, CD8+, or CD8+CD57+ T cells (not recorded which) from PBMCs. V is TRBV24-1 and J is TRBJ2-3, with 9 positions matching TRBD1. This receptor was taken from a human donor with aplastic anemia. CDR3 region: CATSEPTGGGSTDTQYF. CDR3 DNA sequence: TGTGCCACCAGTGAACCTACAGGGGGCGGGTCCACAGATACGCAGTATTTT.